This T cell receptor beta chain was recovered during a study of shared clonotypes between healthy human individuals. At the level of the study: The donors, two women and a few men, were aged 18 to 49. Study results and caveats: Among donors, sharing of clonotypes was expected to be affected by sequencing depth. Genetic and exposure-history diversity was limited by the small donor number.

Concerning this clone: Antigen specificity is unknown.

Germline CDR1 reads SEHNR; CDR2 reads FQNEAQ (reference sequence). Trimming removed 5 bases at V and 0 bases at J, with 8 bases between. CDR3 length equals 15 residues. Assay used: immunoSEQ multiplex PCR; TCRdb lists only in-frame clones, some missing. Among about 480,000 clones listed, 60% to 80% were seen once. The specimen sequenced was PBMCs. The V call is TRBV7-9, the J call TRBJ2-6; TRBD2 is a possible D gene (5 bases). The source of this sequence is a middle-aged woman in good health. Some clones in this sample may be carry-over from other donors' samples. The CDR3 DNA follows: TGTGCCAGCAGCCCGGGGATCTCTGGGGCCAACGTCCTGACTTTC. Amino acids: CASSPGISGANVLTF. Combining the CDR3 with reference TRBV7-9 and TRBJ2-6 gives the whole variable domain DTGVSQNPRHKITKRGQNVTFRCDPISEHNRLYWYRQTLGQGPEFLTYFQNEAQLEKSRLLSDRFSAERPKGSFSTLEIQRTEQGDSAMYLCASSPGISGANVLTFGAGSRLTVL.